Sequencing of this T cell receptor beta chain was carried out in a study of T cell repertoires in ileal Crohn's disease. For the study at large: At surgery, roughly 35% of patients smoked, with median disease duration roughly 8.3 years. Operated complications were stricturing disease (about 60%) and penetrating disease (around 39%). Whole-study findings and limits: Every patient over 26.8% clonality showed endoscopic recurrence.

V was shortened by 7 bases and J by 7 bases, with 17 bases between the two germline ends. CDR3 length: 15 amino acids. Germline assignment: CDR1 SNHLY and CDR2 FYNNEI. Comment on this clone: Its antigen is not identified.

The protocol was immunoSEQ multiplex PCR, while the TCRdb copy is restricted to in-frame clones and leaves out a portion. The sample lists about 14,000 clones; roughly 80% were seen once. Eligibility required adulthood, ileal or ileocolonic Crohn's disease and indicated ileocolonic resection. The sample comprised ileal tissue. The chain uses TRBV2 and TRBJ1-6; perhaps TRBD1 as D (5 bases). The sequence was collected from an adult with Crohn's disease. CDR3 nucleotide sequence: TGTGCCAGCACCCCCTTGACAGCTGAGAATTCACCCCTCCACTTT. Translated, it gives CASTPLTAENSPLHF.